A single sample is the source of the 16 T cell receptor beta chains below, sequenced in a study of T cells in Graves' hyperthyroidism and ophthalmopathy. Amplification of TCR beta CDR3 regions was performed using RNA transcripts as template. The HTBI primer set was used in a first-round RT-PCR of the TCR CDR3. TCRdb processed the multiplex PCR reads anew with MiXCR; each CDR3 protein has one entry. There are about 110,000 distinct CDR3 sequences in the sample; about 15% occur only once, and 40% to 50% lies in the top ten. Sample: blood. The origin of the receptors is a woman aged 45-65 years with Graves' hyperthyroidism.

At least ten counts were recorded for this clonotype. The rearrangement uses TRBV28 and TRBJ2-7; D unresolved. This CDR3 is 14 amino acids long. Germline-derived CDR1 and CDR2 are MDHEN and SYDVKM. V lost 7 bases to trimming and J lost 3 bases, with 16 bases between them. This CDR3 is CASIRRAPGYEQYF. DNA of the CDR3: TGTGCCAGCATACGCCGGGCCCCCGGCTACGAGCAGTACTTC.

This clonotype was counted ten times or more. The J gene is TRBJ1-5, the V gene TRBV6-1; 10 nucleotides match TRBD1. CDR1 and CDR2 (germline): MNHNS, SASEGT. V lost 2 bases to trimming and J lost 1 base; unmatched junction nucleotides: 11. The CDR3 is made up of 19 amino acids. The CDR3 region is CASSERGQGRIWSNQPQHF. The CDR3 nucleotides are TGTGCCAGCAGTGAAAGGGGACAGGGGAGAATATGGAGCAATCAGCCCCAGCATTTT.

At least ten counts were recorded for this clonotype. DNA for the CDR3: TGTGCCAGCAGCTTGGGTCTAGTTCGGACCGGGGAGCTGTTTTTT. It translates to CASSLGLVRTGELFF. V and J are TRBV7-2 and TRBJ2-2; D is unclear. CDR1 and CDR2 (germline): SGHTA, FQGNSA. This CDR3 contains 15 residues. V was cut by 3 bases and J by 5 bases, with 13 bases left in between.

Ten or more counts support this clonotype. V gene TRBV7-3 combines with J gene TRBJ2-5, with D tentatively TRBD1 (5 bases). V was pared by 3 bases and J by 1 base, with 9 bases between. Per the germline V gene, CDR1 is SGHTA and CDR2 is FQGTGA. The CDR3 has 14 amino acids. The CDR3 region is CASSLGGAQETQYF. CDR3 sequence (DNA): TGTGCCAGCAGCTTGGGTGGGGCCCAAGAGACCCAGTACTTC.

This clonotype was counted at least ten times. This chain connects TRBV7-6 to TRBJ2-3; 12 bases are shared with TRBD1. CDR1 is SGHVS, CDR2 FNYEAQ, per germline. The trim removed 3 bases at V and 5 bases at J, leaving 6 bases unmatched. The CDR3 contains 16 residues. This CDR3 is CASSFGTGGVGDTQYF. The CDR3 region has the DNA TGTGCCAGCAGCTTCGGGACAGGGGGCGTGGGAGATACGCAGTATTTT. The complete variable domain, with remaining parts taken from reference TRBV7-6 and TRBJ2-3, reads GAGVSQSPRYKVTKRGQDVALRCDPISGHVSLYWYRQALGQGPEFLTYFNYEAQQDKSGLPNDRFSAERPEGSISTLTIQRTEQRDSAMYRCASSFGTGGVGDTQYFGPGTRLTVL.

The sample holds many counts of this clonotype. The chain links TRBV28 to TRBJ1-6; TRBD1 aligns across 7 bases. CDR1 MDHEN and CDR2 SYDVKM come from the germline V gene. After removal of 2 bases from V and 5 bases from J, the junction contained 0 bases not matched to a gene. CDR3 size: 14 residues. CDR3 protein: CASSLGTDNSPLHF. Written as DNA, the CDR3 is TGTGCCAGCAGTTTAGGGACAGATAATTCACCCCTCCACTTT.

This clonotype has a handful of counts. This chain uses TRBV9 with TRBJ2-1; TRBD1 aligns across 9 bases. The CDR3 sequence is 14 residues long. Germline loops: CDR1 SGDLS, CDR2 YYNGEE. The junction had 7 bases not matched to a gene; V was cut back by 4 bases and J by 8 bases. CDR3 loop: CASSTLDRGDEQFF. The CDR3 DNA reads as TGTGCCAGCAGCACCCTGGACAGGGGTGATGAGCAGTTCTTC.

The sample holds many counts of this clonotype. Here the CDR3 DNA reads TGTGCCAGCCGGGACCCAAGCTCCTACAATGAGCAGTTCTTC. Its translation: CASRDPSSYNEQFF. The chain recombines TRBV12-3 or TRBV12-4 with TRBJ2-1; possibly TRBD1 or TRBD2 for D (5 bases each). Trimming cost V 8 bases and J 0 bases, with 11 bases left between them. The CDR3 consists of 14 residues.

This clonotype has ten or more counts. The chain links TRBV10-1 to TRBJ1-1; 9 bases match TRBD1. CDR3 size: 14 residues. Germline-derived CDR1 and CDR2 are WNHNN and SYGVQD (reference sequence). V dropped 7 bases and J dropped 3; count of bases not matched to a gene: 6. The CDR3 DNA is TGCGCCAGCATAGCGACAGGGGGGGACACTGAAGCTTTCTTT. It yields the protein CASIATGGDTEAFF.

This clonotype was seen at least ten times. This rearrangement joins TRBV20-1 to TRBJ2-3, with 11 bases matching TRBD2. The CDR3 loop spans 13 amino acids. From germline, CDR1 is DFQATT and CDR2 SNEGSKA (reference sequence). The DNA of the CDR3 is TGCAGCGGACTAGCGGGTAGCACAGATACGCAGTATTTT. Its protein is CSGLAGSTDTQYF.

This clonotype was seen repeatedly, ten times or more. DNA for the CDR3: TGCGCCAGCCGAGGGCAGGGGTCGGACGAGCAGTACTTC. This encodes CASRGQGSDEQYF. The chain carries TRBV10-2 and TRBJ2-7, with a weak D call TRBD1 (6 bases). In germline, CDR1 is WSHSY, CDR2 SAAADI. The length of the CDR3 is 13 residues. Trimming left V 8 bases short and J 5 bases short, with 16 bases between.

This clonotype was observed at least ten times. The CDR3 region is CASSRAGEGQETQYF. CDR3 coding DNA: TGCGCCAGCAGCCGAGCAGGGGAAGGGCAAGAGACCCAGTACTTC. The chain joins TRBV5-1 to TRBJ2-5, with D maybe TRBD1 (6 bases). V was trimmed by 4 bases and J by 2 bases, leaving 15 bases between them. This CDR3 is built from 15 residues. Germline CDR1 SGHRS, CDR2 YFSETQ.

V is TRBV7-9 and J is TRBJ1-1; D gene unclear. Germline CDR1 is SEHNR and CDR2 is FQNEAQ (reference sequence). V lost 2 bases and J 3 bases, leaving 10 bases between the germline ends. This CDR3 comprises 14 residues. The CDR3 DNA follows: TGTGCCAGCAGCTTATTGCGGGCAGACACTGAAGCTTTCTTT. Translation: CASSLLRADTEAFF.

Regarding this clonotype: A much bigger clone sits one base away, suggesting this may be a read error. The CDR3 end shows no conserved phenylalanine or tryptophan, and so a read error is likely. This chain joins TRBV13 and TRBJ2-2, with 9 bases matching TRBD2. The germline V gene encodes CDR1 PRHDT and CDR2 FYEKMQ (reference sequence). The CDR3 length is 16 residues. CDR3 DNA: TGTGCCAGCAGCGATATAGCGGGAGCCTACACCGGGGGGCTGTTTCTT. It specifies CASSDIAGAYTGGLFL.

CDR3 DNA sequence: TGCAGTGCTAGAGAAATACAGATGGGCAATCAGCCCCAGCATTTT. As protein: CSAREIQMGNQPQHF. The rearrangement links TRBV20-1 to TRBJ1-5; D is unresolved. CDR1 is DFQATT, CDR2 SNEGSKA, per germline (reference sequence). V was clipped by 0 bases and J by 2 bases, with 11 bases between them. The CDR3 length is 15 residues.

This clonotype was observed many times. In DNA form, the CDR3 reads TGTGCCAGCAGTCGACAGGGGGCTCATGAGCAGTTCTTC. Translation: CASSRQGAHEQFF. The chain couples TRBV5-4 to TRBJ2-1; 10 bases line up with TRBD1. The ends lost 5 bases at V and 8 bases at J; junction bases unmatched: 4. CDR1 and CDR2 (germline): SGHNT, YYREEE (reference sequence). This CDR3 comprises 13 residues.